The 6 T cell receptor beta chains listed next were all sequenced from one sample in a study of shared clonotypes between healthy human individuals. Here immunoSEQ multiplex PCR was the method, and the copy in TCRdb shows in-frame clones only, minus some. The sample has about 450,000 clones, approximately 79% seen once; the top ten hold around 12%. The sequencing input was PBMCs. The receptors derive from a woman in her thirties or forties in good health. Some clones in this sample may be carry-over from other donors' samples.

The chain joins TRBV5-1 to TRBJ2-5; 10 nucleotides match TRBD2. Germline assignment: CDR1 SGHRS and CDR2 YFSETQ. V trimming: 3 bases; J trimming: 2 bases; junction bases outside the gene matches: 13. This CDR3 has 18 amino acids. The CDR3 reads CASSSGTSAPGEQETQYF. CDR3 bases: TGCGCCAGCAGCTCCGGGACTAGCGCCCCGGGGGAACAAGAGACCCAGTACTTC. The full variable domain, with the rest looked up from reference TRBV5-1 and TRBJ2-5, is KAGVTQTPRYLIKTRGQQVTLSCSPISGHRSVSWYQQTPGQGLQFLFEYFSETQRNKGNFPGRFSGRQFSNSRSEMNVSTLELGDSALYLCASSSGTSAPGEQETQYFGPGTRLLVL.

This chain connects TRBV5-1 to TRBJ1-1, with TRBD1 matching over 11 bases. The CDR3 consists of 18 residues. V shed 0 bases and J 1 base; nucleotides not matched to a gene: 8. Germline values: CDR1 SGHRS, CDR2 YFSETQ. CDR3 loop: CASSLVPGQGGKNTEAFF. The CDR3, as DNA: TGCGCCAGCAGCTTGGTCCCGGGACAGGGGGGTAAGAACACTGAAGCTTTCTTT.

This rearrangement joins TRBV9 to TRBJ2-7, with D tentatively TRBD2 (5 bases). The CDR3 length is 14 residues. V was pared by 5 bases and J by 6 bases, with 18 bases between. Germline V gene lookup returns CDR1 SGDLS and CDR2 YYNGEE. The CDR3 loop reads CASSKQHTEGEQYF. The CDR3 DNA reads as TGTGCCAGCAGTAAACAGCATACAGAGGGCGAGCAGTACTTC.

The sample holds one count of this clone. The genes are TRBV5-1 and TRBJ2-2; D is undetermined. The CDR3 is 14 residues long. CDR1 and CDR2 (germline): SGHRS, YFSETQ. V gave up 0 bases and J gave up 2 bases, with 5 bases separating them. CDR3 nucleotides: TGCGCCAGCAGCTTGGAGCCTAACACCGGGGAGCTGTTTTTT. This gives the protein CASSLEPNTGELFF.

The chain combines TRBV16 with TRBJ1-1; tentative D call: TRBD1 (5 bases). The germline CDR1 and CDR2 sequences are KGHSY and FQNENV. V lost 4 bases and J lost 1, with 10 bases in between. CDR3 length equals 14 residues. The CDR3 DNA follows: TGTGCCAGCAGCCGAGCGGGGCAGAACACTGAAGCTTTCTTT. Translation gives CASSRAGQNTEAFF.

The CDR3 loop reads CASSLTGEKLFF. In DNA, the CDR3 is TGTGCCAGCAGCTTAACGGGTGAAAAACTGTTTTTT. The rearrangement links TRBV11-2 to TRBJ1-4; unclear D gene. Trimming took off 2 bases at V and 7 bases at J, with 5 bases between the two ends. There are 12 residues in the CDR3. The germline V gene encodes CDR1 SGHAT and CDR2 FQNNGV.